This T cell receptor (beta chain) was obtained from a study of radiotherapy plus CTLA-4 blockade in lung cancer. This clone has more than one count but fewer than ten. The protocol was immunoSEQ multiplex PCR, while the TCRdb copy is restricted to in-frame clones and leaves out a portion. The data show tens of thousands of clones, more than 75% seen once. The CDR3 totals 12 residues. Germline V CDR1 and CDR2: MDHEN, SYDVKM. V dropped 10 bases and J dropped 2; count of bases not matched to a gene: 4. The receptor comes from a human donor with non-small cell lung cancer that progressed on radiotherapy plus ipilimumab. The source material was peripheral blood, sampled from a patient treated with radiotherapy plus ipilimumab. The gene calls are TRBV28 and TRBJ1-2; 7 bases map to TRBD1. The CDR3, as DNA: TGTGCCACCGGGACAGACAACTATGGCTACACCTTC. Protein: CATGTDNYGYTF.